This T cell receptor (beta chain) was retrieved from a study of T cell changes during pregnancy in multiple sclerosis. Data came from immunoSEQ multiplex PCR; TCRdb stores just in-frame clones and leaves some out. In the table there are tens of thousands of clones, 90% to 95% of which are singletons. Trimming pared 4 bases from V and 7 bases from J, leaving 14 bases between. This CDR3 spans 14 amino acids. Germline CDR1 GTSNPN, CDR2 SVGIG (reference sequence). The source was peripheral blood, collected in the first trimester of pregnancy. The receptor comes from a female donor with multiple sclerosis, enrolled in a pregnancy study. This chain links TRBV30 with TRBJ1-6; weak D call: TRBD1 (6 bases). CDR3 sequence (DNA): TGTGCCTGGACAGTTCACAGGGAAAATTCACCCCTCCACTTT. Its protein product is CAWTVHRENSPLHF.